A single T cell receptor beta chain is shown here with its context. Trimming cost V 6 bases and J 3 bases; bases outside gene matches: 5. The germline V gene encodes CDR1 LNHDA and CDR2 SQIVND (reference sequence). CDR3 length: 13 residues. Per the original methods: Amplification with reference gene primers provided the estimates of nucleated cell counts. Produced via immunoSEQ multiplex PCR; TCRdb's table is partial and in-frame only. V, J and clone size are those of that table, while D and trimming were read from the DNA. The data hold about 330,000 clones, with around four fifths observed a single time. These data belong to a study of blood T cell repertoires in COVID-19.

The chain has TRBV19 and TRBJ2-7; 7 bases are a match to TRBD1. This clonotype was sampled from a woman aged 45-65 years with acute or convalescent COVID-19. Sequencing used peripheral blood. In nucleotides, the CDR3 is TGTGCCAGTAGAATGACAGGGTACTACGAGCAGTACTTC. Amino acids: CASRMTGYYEQYF.